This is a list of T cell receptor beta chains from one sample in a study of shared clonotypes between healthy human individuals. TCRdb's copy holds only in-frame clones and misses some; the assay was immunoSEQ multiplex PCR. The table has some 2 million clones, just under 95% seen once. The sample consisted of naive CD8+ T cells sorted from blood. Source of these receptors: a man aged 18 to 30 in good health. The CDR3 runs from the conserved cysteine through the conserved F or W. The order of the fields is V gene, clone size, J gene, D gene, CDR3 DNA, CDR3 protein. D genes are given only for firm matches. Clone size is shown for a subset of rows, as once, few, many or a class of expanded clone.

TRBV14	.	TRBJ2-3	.	TGTGCCAGCAGCCAAGGAGCCTTTACCACAGATACGCAGTATTTT	CASSQGAFTTDTQYF
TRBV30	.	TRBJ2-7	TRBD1	TGTGCCTGGGGGACAGGTCCCTACGAGCAGTACTTC	CAWGTGPYEQYF
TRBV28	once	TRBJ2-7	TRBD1	TGTGCCAGCAGCAACACCCCCCAGGGGGCTTGGGAGCAGTACTTC	CASSNTPQGAWEQYF
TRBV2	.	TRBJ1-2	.	TGTGCCAGCAGTGGTAGGGACCCCGTATATTATGGCTACACCTTC	CASSGRDPVYYGYTF
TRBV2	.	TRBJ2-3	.	TGTGCCAGCAGTGCAAGTAAGTCGGTAGCGGTTTCCACAGATACGCAGTATTTT	CASSASKSVAVSTDTQYF
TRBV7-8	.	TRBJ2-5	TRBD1	TGTGCCAGCAGCTTCACCCTGATGACAGGGACAGAGACCCAGTACTTC	CASSFTLMTGTETQYF
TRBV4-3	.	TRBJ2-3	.	TGCGCCAGCAGCCAGCTTTACAGGGAAGGAGATACGCAGTATTTT	CASSQLYREGDTQYF
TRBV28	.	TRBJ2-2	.	TGTGCCAGCAGTTTCGGGACGTGGACCGGGGAGCTGTTTTTT	CASSFGTWTGELFF
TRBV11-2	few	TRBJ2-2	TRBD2	TGTGCCAGCAGGCTACTAGCGGGGTATCCCGGGGAGCTGTTTTTT	CASRLLAGYPGELFF
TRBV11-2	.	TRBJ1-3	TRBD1	TGTGCCAGCAGCGCCGGGACAGGGACGGGAAACACCATATATTTT	CASSAGTGTGNTIYF
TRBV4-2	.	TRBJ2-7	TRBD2	TGTGCCAGCAGCCAAAGGCGGCTAGCGGACTCCTACGAGCAGTACTTC	CASSQRRLADSYEQYF
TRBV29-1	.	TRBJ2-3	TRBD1	TGCAGCGCCGAGGGACAGAGGACAGATACGCAGTATTTT	CSAEGQRTDTQYF
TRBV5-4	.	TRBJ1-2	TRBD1	TGTGCCAGCAGCCCTAACAGGGGGCGAAACTATGGCTACACCTTC	CASSPNRGRNYGYTF
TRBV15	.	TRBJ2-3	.	TGTGCCACCAGCAGACTTGGTCCGAGAAGACAGGGAGGAGGCACAGATACGCAGTATTTT	CATSRLGPRRQGGGTDTQYF
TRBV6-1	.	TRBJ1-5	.	TGTGCCAGCAGTAGTTATCAGCCCCAGCATTTT	CASSSYQPQHF
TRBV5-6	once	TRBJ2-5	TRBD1	TGTGCCAGCAGCCCGGACAGGGAGGAGGAGACCCAGTACTTC	CASSPDREEETQYF
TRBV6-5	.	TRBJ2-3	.	TGTGCCAGCAGTCCTGGGGGGGCGACAGATACGCAGTATTTT	CASSPGGATDTQYF
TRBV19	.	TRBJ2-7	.	TGTGCCAGTAGTCAGGGTGTGGGCTACGAGCAGTACTTC	CASSQGVGYEQYF
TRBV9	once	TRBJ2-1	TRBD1	TGTGCCAGCAGCGCCCCGGGACAGGGGGCTCTGGATGAGCAGTTCTTC	CASSAPGQGALDEQFF
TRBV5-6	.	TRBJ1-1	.	TGTGCCAGCCAGAGTTCGGACACTGAAGCTTTCTTT	CASQSSDTEAFF
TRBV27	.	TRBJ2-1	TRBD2	TGTGCCAGCAGTTCTCTAGCGGGGACCTACAATGAGCAGTTCTTC	CASSSLAGTYNEQFF
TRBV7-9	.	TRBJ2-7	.	TGTGCCAGCAGCGACCAGGACAGTAGGTCCCTCTACGAGCAGTACTTC	CASSDQDSRSLYEQYF
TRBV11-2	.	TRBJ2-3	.	TGTGCCAGCAGCTTAACGACGGGAGCGGGAGATACGCAGTATTTT	CASSLTTGAGDTQYF
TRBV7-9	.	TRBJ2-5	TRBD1	TGTGCCAGCAGCTGGACAGGGGATATGATTCAAGAGACCCAGTACTTC	CASSWTGDMIQETQYF
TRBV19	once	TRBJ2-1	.	TGTGCCAGTAGTATCGACCTAGAGGATGAGCAGTTCTTC	CASSIDLEDEQFF
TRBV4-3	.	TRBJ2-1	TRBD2	TGCGCCAGCAGCCCCGGGGGGGAGTGGAGTGAGCAGTTCTTC	CASSPGGEWSEQFF
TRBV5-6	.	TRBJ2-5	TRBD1	TGTGCCAGCAGCTTGGCCGGGACAGCAAAAGAGACCCAGTACTTC	CASSLAGTAKETQYF
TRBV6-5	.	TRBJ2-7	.	TGTGCCAGCAGTTACCCTGACAACGAGCAGTACTTC	CASSYPDNEQYF
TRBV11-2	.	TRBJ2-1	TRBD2	TGTGCCAGCAGCTTAGGTACTCTAGCGGGGGAGCAGTTCTTC	CASSLGTLAGEQFF
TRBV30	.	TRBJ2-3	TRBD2	TGTGCCTGGAGTGTACTCGGGGGGGCTAGCACAGATACGCAGTATTTT	CAWSVLGGASTDTQYF
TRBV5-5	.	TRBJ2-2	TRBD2	TGTGCCAGCAGCTTGGTTCTAGCGGGATCCGCCAGGGTAGCCGGGGAGCTGTTTTTT	CASSLVLAGSARVAGELFF
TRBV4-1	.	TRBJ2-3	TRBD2	TGCGCCAGCAGCCAAGGACTAGCGGGGGGCCTTGATACGCAGTATTTT	CASSQGLAGGLDTQYF
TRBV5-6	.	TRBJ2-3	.	TGTGCCAGCAGCTTGGGCGGCATCACAGATACGCAGTATTTT	CASSLGGITDTQYF
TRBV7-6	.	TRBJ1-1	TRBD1	TGTGCCAGCAGCTTAGGGGGACAGGGGGTTGAAGCTTTCTTT	CASSLGGQGVEAFF
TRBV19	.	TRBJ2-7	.	TGTGCCAGTAGGCCCGACGGAACCTACGAGCAGTACTTC	CASRPDGTYEQYF
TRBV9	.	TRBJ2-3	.	TGTGCCAGCAGCGTAGACGGGATCAGCACAGATACGCAGTATTTT	CASSVDGISTDTQYF
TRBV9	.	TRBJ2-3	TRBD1	TGTGCCAGCAGCCAGACACAGGGGGGCGCAGATACGCAGTATTTT	CASSQTQGGADTQYF
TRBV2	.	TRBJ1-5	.	TGTGCCAGCAGTCCTCAAGAGCGGGCCCCCGCGGATCAGCCCCAGCATTTT	CASSPQERAPADQPQHF
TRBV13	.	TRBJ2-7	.	TGTGCCAGCAGCTTAGGAGGGAAACCCTACGAGCAGTACTTC	CASSLGGKPYEQYF
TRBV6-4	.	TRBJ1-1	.	TGTGCCAGCCCTGAGGCTGAAGCTTTCTTT	CASPEAEAFF
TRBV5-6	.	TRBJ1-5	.	TGTGCCAGCAGCTTTTACGGTAGCAATCAGCCCCAGCATTTT	CASSFYGSNQPQHF
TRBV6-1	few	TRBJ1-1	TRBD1	TGTGCCAGCAGTGTCCAGGGGGGCACTGAAGCTTTCTTT	CASSVQGGTEAFF
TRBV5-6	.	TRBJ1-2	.	TGTGCCAGCAGCATTCCTGACATGGTCTTCTATGGCTACACCTTC	CASSIPDMVFYGYTF
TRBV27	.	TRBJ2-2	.	TGTGCCAGCACCCCCCAGGGAATGCGGGAGCTGTTTTTT	CASTPQGMRELFF
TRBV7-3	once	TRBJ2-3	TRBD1	TGTGCCAGCAGCCCCGAGGGGGCAGGGCTTTGGACAGATACGCAGTATTTT	CASSPEGAGLWTDTQYF
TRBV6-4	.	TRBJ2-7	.	TGTGCCAGCAGTGAGTTACAGATCCACGAGCAGTACTTC	CASSELQIHEQYF
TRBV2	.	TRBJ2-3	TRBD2	TGTGCCAGCAAATCTAACTGGGGGACTAGTACAGATACGCAGTATTTT	CASKSNWGTSTDTQYF
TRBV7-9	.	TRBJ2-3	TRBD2	TGTGCCAGCAGCACCCGACTAGCGGGAGGGTCAGATACGCAGTATTTT	CASSTRLAGGSDTQYF
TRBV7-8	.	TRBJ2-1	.	TGTGCCAGCAGCTTTCAAGCAGCGGGTTCCTACAATGAGCAGTTCTTC	CASSFQAAGSYNEQFF
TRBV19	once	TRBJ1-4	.	TGTGCCAGTAGTATATACGCAGCCAGTAATGAAAAACTGTTTTTT	CASSIYAASNEKLFF
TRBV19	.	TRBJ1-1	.	TGTGCCAGTAGTCTAACAATCGGGAAGAATGAAGCTTTCTTT	CASSLTIGKNEAFF